This T cell receptor (beta chain) was retrieved from a study of control samples from healthy donors and cancer patients. Germline values: CDR1 MNHNS, CDR2 SASEGT. The germline V and J ends were trimmed by 2 bases and 0 bases, with 8 bases remaining between them. The CDR3 is 15 residues long. The table came from immunoSEQ multiplex PCR; TCRdb's copy has only in-frame clones and leaves some out. The sample lists 120,000 to 150,000 clones, around 94% occurring once. The sequence came from a man aged 35 to 55 in good health. V gene TRBV6-1 combines with J gene TRBJ1-3; D gene unclear. Sequenced material: blood. In DNA, the CDR3 is TGTGCCAGCAGTGAATTAGGAAACTCTGGAAACACCATATATTTT. Encoded protein: CASSELGNSGNTIYF.